This entry features one TCR beta chain sequence. Its cognate antigen is unknown. TCRdb's table, derived via immunoSEQ multiplex PCR, lists solely in-frame clones and lacks some. Of more than 70,000 clones listed, about 83% are singletons. This sample stems from a study of T cells in localized non-small cell lung cancer. Study results and limitations: Because researchers sequenced only one region of the tumor, heterogeneity is still possible. Measurement of T cell clonality placed uninvolved adjacent lung highest, above the level in tumor.

Per the germline V gene, CDR1 is SGDLS and CDR2 is YYNGEE. Trimming pared 4 bases from V and 0 bases from J, leaving 8 bases between. The CDR3 totals 13 residues. This specimen consisted of peripheral blood, obtained before any cancer treatment. This clonotype originated in a man aged 35 to 69 with stage I lung adenocarcinoma. This rearrangement joins TRBV9 to TRBJ2-7; D gene ambiguous. The CDR3 sequence: CASSMGHSYEQYF. In DNA form, the CDR3 reads TGTGCCAGCAGCATGGGTCACTCCTACGAGCAGTACTTC.